The rows below give T cell receptor beta chains drawn from one sample of a study of blood T cell repertoires in COVID-19. The method was immunoSEQ multiplex PCR; TCRdb's version includes in-frame clones alone and lacks a portion of them. In the table there are some 170,000 clones, roughly 85% of which are singletons. Material: peripheral blood. The source is a woman in her 70s with acute or convalescent COVID-19. The CDR3 runs from the conserved cysteine through the conserved F or W. Each record gives: CDR3 length, J gene, V gene, clone size, D gene, CDR3 protein, CDR3 DNA. The D gene is left open where the match is weak. Size values are once, few and many counts, or a class for expanded clones, and some rows have none.

len: 19
j_gene: TRBJ1-4
v_gene: TRBV5-4
abundance: .
d_gene: TRBD1
CDR3aa: CASSLYGTGGFQANEKLFF
CDR3nt: TGTGCCAGCAGCCTGTACGGGACAGGGGGCTTCCAGGCTAATGAAAAACTGTTTTTT

len: 17
j_gene: TRBJ1-3
v_gene: TRBV19
abundance: .
d_gene: .
CDR3aa: CASSPLGGGSSGNTIYF
CDR3nt: TGTGCCAGTAGTCCGCTAGGCGGGGGGAGCTCTGGAAACACCATATATTTT

len: 12
j_gene: TRBJ2-7
v_gene: TRBV10-3
abundance: few
d_gene: .
CDR3aa: CAISAGVYEQYF
CDR3nt: TGTGCCATCAGTGCAGGGGTCTACGAGCAGTACTTC

len: 17
j_gene: TRBJ1-6
v_gene: TRBV18
abundance: .
d_gene: .
CDR3aa: CASSPLDAGQRTSPLHF
CDR3nt: TGTGCCAGCTCACCACTAGACGCCGGACAGAGGACCTCACCCCTCCACTTT

len: 13
j_gene: TRBJ1-5
v_gene: TRBV12-3/TRBV12-4
abundance: .
d_gene: .
CDR3aa: CASSLGANQPQHF
CDR3nt: TGTGCCAGCAGTTTGGGGGCTAATCAGCCCCAGCATTTT

len: 18
j_gene: TRBJ2-5
v_gene: TRBV3-1/TRBV3-2
abundance: .
d_gene: TRBD2
CDR3aa: CASSQWIGSGRAKETQYF
CDR3nt: TGTGCCAGCAGCCAATGGATTGGAAGCGGGAGGGCCAAAGAGACCCAGTACTTC

len: 14
j_gene: TRBJ1-2
v_gene: TRBV24-1
abundance: .
d_gene: .
CDR3aa: CATSDATDGYGYTF
CDR3nt: TGTGCCACCAGTGATGCGACAGATGGATATGGCTACACCTTC

len: 13
j_gene: TRBJ1-1
v_gene: TRBV9
abundance: many
d_gene: .
CDR3aa: CASSEGPRGEAFF
CDR3nt: TGTGCCAGCAGCGAGGGACCCCGGGGGGAAGCTTTCTTT

len: 15
j_gene: TRBJ2-3
v_gene: TRBV2
abundance: .
d_gene: TRBD2
CDR3aa: CASTGISGRTDTQYF
CDR3nt: TGTGCCAGCACCGGAATTAGCGGGAGAACAGATACGCAGTATTTT

len: 16
j_gene: TRBJ2-6
v_gene: TRBV5-4
abundance: once
d_gene: .
CDR3aa: CASSLSQAPGANVLTF
CDR3nt: TGTGCCAGCAGCTTGTCCCAGGCCCCTGGGGCCAACGTCCTGACTTTC

len: 11
j_gene: TRBJ2-5
v_gene: TRBV7-8
abundance: .
d_gene: .
CDR3aa: CASSPKETQYF
CDR3nt: TGTGCCAGCAGCCCAAAAGAGACCCAGTACTTC